This T cell receptor beta chain comes out of a study of human T cells and chemical hapten exposure (dated by TCRdb to the early 2020s). About the full investigation: For sensitization, 2% DPC in acetone was applied to a 2 cm by 2 cm area of upper inner arm skin. Patch testing on the upper back used Finn chambers containing 0.01% DPC, with scoring done after 6 days according to International Contact Dermatitis Research Group standards. Most of the patients in the cohort were female, and the cohort covered alopecia areata with under or over 50% scalp involvement, alopecia totalis and alopecia universalis. Libraries were pooled for sequencing, and variation in per-sample TCR yields was attributed mainly to small differences in library volumes within the pool. Around 29 alopecia patients provided blood for TCR sequencing at one to four time points (pre-sensitization, 2, 6 and 24 weeks). Peripheral blood TCR repertoire changes were tracked in vivo in alopecia patients during primary and secondary sensitization to the hapten diphenylcyclopropenone (DPC). Throughout the approximately 26-week study period, patients were also given weekly therapeutic DPC doses on the scalp. Blood was sampled from patients pre-sensitization (week 0) and at 2, 6 and about 24 weeks after DPC sensitization. Broad study findings and their caveats: DPC sensitization did not change how many TCRs were above 1 in 1000 frequency, and no evidence was found of alterations in global repertoire structure. The number of PT1 expanded TCRs positively correlated with patch test score, significant at thresholds 8, 16 and 32 but not 4. Because every patient had alopecia, a presumed autoimmune disease, the patients' immune response might differ from that of healthy individuals. Repeated subsampling changed both the strength of the expansion versus patch-test correlation and the threshold at which that correlation became significant. Expanded TCRs formed significantly more large CDR3 similarity clusters than pre-sensitization or healthy control sets, consistent with antigen-driven responses.

The library was generated by RACE. These reads were obtained on a NextSeq 500. During library preparation, unique molecular identifiers were attached to individual cDNA molecules so that TCRs could be counted quantitatively and reproducibly. Each blood RNA sample was used to sequence both TCR alpha and TCR beta chains. Under the source paper's analysis protocol: Samples had a median of about 96,000 TCRs, with a range from roughly 23,224 to 700,000. V, J and CDR3 annotation of the TCR reads was carried out using the Decombinator software suite. Every sample was subsampled to the same number of TCRs (28,000) for the PS versus PT1 abundance plots. TCRs were defined as expanded if absent before sensitization and observed at least eight times at the 2-week time point. The raw public data were reprocessed by TCRdb itself: fastp quality trimming at Q25, MiXCR clonotype calling, in-frame beta chains only. Merged by CDR3 protein, the rows form single entries marked with the most common genes and DNA. The V and J calls reflect TCRdb's pipeline rather than the authors' work. The sample profile shows approximately 79,000 distinct CDR3 sequences; approximately 10% of them were found once. The ten largest clones capture approximately 1.4% of the sample.

This clonotype has at least ten counts. The specificity of this receptor is unknown. No much larger clonotype is one base removed from it; base qualities were not supplied. The sample's time point label, in plain terms: patch test 1, 2 weeks after DPC sensitization. The treatment or condition label corresponds to: therapeutic diphenylcyclopropenone sensitization with weekly scalp DPC. Blood at each patch-test visit was drawn before the patch test was applied. Patients were considered eligible if aged 18 to 70, diagnosed with alopecia and deemed suitable for DPC therapy, and patients were excluded if pregnant. Unfractionated whole blood was collected in Tempus Blood RNA tubes, and total RNA was extracted from that blood. V drops 2 bases and J drops 7 bases, leaving 14 bases in between. From the cysteine up to the phenylalanine, the CDR3 has a length of 14 residues. The only DNA kept is the CDR3, 42 bases in frame from the first base. Sequences SGHTA (CDR1) and FQGTGA (CDR2) are obtained from the germline V gene.

The receptor chain draws on TRBV7-3 and TRBJ1-2; the D gene is perhaps TRBD1, on 6 matching bases. The sequencing used whole blood, collected in connection with sensitization to the hapten diphenylcyclopropenone (DPC). This clonotype was sampled from a woman aged 50 to 65 with alopecia areata. Some clones in this sample may be carry-over from other donors' samples. The base sequence is TGTGCCAGCAGCTTAGGAGCGACAGGTCCTGGCTACACCTTC. Its amino acids are CASSLGATGPGYTF. With all but the CDR3 taken from the reference TRBV7-3 and TRBJ1-2 genes, the full variable domain is: GAGVSQTPSNKVTEKGKYVELRCDPISGHTALYWYRQSLGQGPEFLIYFQGTGAADDSGLPNDRFFAVRPEGSVSTLKIQRTERGDSAVYLCASSLGATGPGYTFGSGTRLTVV.